This T cell receptor (beta chain) was sequenced during a study of T cells after yellow fever vaccination (dated by TCRdb to the late 2010s). The study in broad terms: Libraries from fractions with low cell numbers were prepared with the SMART-Seq v4 Ultra Low Input RNA kit. To follow T-cell clones before and after primary and booster YFV17D yellow fever vaccination, bulk TCR alpha and beta repertoires were sequenced over time. Two healthy male donors made up the cohort, one aged 18 to 29 years and the other aged 30 to 40 years. Bulk PBMC replicates and cell subsets were isolated from blood drawn at multiple timepoints before and after both primary and secondary immunization.

TCR cDNA was made using 5'RACE template switching, a step that added a universal primer site and unique molecular identifiers. Priming for cDNA synthesis came from both the TCR alpha and TCR beta constant segments. Two PCR steps were used to amplify libraries, with sample barcodes and sequencing adapters being added in the second step. Libraries were sequenced on Illumina HiSeq 2500 (2x100 bp) or NovaSeq (2x150 bp). On the study's bioinformatics: Demultiplexing of reads and collapsing into UMI consensus sequences were performed with MIGEC, and V(D)J alignment was carried out with MiXCR. Vaccine-responding clonotypes were defined with edgeR using replicate PBMC samples, requiring FDR below 0.01 and a log2 fold change above 5 up to day 15. CD4 or CD8 identity was assigned to each bulk clonotype according to whether the clonotype was present at higher abundance in the sequenced CD4 repertoire or the sequenced CD8 repertoire. TCRdb reran the public reads through fastp at Q25 and MiXCR, keeping productive beta chains. Each CDR3 protein appears once, grouped with its most common genes and DNA. TCRdb's processing, not the authors', yielded these V and J calls. A total of around 600,000 distinct CDR3 sequences appear in this sample, 9% to 15% of them only once. Together, the top ten hold under 15% of the sample.

According to the study, the label for this sample's treatment or condition signals: live attenuated yellow fever vaccine strain. At each blood-draw timepoint, two biological replicates of bulk PBMCs were collected. A standard Ficoll-Paque protocol was used to isolate PBMCs from peripheral blood. RNA was extracted with TriZol from bulk PBMCs, CD4 and CD8 fractions, and dextramer-positive and dextramer-negative fractions. This clonotype was seen only a few times. This clone's antigen is unknown. Base qualities are not provided; no much larger clone lies one nucleotide away. General study outcomes and caveats: After the booster, most of the clones that had expanded following primary vaccination were detected again (96% of CD4 and roughly nine tenths of CD8), which suggests that memory was broadly maintained. The secondary T-cell response was found to be weaker but faster than the primary response, with a peak reached on day 5 rather than on day 15. The study included only two donors, which limits how far the findings can be generalized. A small fraction of clonotypes showed up in both the CD4 and CD8 compartments, probably as a result of convergent recombination. FACS-sorted repertoires could contain abundant contaminating clonotypes from the bulk population, so computational filtering was required.

The CDR3 spans 14 residues, from the cysteine through the phenylalanine. The read is trimmed to its CDR3 DNA, 42 bases read in frame from base 1. V sheds 5 bases and J sheds 7 bases, leaving 15 bases between their ends. CDR1 and CDR2 are read off the germline V gene (reference sequence) as DFQATT and SNEGSKA. The sequence is built from TRBV20-1 and TRBJ1-6; no confident D gene assignment can be made. The receptor was isolated from a man under 40 who received the YFV17D yellow fever vaccine. Here the sequenced sample was PBMCs, taken on the day of the yellow fever booster vaccination. This receptor carries the CDR3 CSAPPGSGNSPLHF. At the DNA level, the sequence is TGCAGTGCTCCCCCGGGGTCGGGGAATTCACCCCTCCACTTT.